Following are 15 T cell receptor beta chains from one sample sequenced in a study of cytomegalovirus exposure and HLA in healthy donors (dated 2017 in TCRdb). Libraries were constructed by the immunoSEQ multiplex PCR assay. For the multiplex PCR, a mixture combining 60 forward primers for TCR Vbeta segments and 13 reverse primers for TCR Jbeta segments was used. Held by TCRdb, this immuneACCESS table contains in-frame sequences only and omits some clones. Under half of the omission traces to an unresolved V gene where checked; the cause of the rest is unknown. This sample lists 130,000 or so clones; around four fifths were detected once. Approximately 1.5% of the sample rests with the top ten. What was sequenced was PBMCs. The receptor source for this set is a woman aged 40-49 years in good health and CMV-seronegative.

The chain carries TRBV6-5 and TRBJ1-3; possibly TRBD1 for D (6 bases). This CDR3 comprises 14 residues. V was clipped by 2 bases and J by 2 bases, with 7 bases between them. The germline CDR1 and CDR2 sequences are MNHEY and SVGAGI. The CDR3 sequence: CASSYEGAGNTIYF. For the CDR3, the DNA is TGTGCCAGCAGTTACGAGGGGGCTGGAAACACCATATATTTT.

The V gene is TRBV2, the J gene TRBJ1-5, with 7 bases fitting TRBD1. This CDR3 contains 14 residues. After removal of 3 bases from V and 4 bases from J, the junction contained 3 bases not matched to a gene. Germline V CDR1 and CDR2: SNHLY, FYNNEI. The CDR3 region is CASSDKTGNQPQHF. For the CDR3, the DNA is TGTGCCAGCAGTGATAAGACAGGGAATCAGCCCCAGCATTTT.

The chain recombines TRBV5-1 with TRBJ2-3; possibly TRBD1 for D (8 bases). The germline CDR1 and CDR2 sequences are SGHRS and YFSETQ. Trimming cost V 0 bases and J 6 bases, with 17 bases left between them. The CDR3 runs 16 residues. As DNA, the CDR3 is TGCGCCAGCAGCTTGGGGATTACAGGGGGGGCCGATACGCAGTATTTT. Residues: CASSLGITGGADTQYF.

The V and J genes are TRBV2 and TRBJ1-1, with D perhaps matching TRBD1 (5 bases). The V gene's germline CDR1 is SNHLY and CDR2 FYNNEI. This CDR3 has 14 amino acids. V lost 6 bases and J lost 7, with 18 bases in between. CDR3 DNA: TGTGCCAGCAGGATGGGAAGCACAGGACGTGAAGCTTTCTTT. Encoded protein: CASRMGSTGREAFF.

This chain uses TRBV7-9 with TRBJ1-1; D remains ambiguous. There are 12 residues in the CDR3. CDR1 is SEHNR, CDR2 FQNEAQ, per germline (reference sequence). V lost 5 bases and J 2 bases, leaving 6 bases between the germline ends. CDR3 amino acids: CASSRTNTEAFF. The CDR3 DNA sequence: TGTGCCAGCAGCCGCACAAACACTGAAGCTTTCTTT.

V usage is TRBV5-1 and J usage is TRBJ1-1; 7 bases agree with TRBD1. Germline values: CDR1 SGHRS, CDR2 YFSETQ. The CDR3 is 13 residues long. Losses at the gene ends were 4 bases for V and 3 bases for J; bases not matched to a gene: 3. The CDR3 loop reads CASSSQGDTEAFF. The CDR3 DNA is TGCGCCAGCAGCAGTCAGGGGGACACTGAAGCTTTCTTT.

The chain's CDR3 is CASSETSGGASLERDTQYF. In DNA form, the CDR3 reads TGTGCCAGTAGCGAAACTAGCGGGGGGGCCTCACTTGAACGAGATACGCAGTATTTT. V gene TRBV19 combines with J gene TRBJ2-3; the match to TRBD2 covers 13 bases. Losses at the gene ends were 6 bases for V and 5 bases for J; bases not matched to a gene: 17. In germline, CDR1 is LNHDA, CDR2 SQIVND (reference sequence). CDR3 length: 19 residues.

The chain links TRBV28 to TRBJ1-5; possibly TRBD1 for D (5 bases). Germline assignment: CDR1 MDHEN and CDR2 SYDVKM. The CDR3 spans 15 residues. Trimming left V 3 bases short and J 0 bases short, with 9 bases between. The CDR3 DNA follows: TGTGCCAGCAGTTTGGGGGGAAATAGCAATCAGCCCCAGCATTTT. It yields the protein CASSLGGNSNQPQHF. The full variable domain, with the rest looked up from reference TRBV28 and TRBJ1-5, is DVKVTQSSRYLVKRTGEKVFLECVQDMDHENMFWYRQDPGLGLRLIYFSYDVKMKEKGDIPEGYSVSREKKERFSLILESASTNQTSMYLCASSLGGNSNQPQHFGDGTRLSIL.

J is TRBJ1-2 and V is TRBV2; 8 nucleotides match TRBD1. The CDR3 is 14 residues long. Germline V gene lookup returns CDR1 SNHLY and CDR2 FYNNEI. The trim removed 6 bases at V and 6 bases at J, leaving 9 bases unmatched. The DNA for the CDR3 is TGTGCCAGCAGATTGGACAGGGCCTACAATGGCTACACCTTC. Amino acid sequence: CASRLDRAYNGYTF.

The chain is built from TRBV7-9 and TRBJ1-5; the D is unclear. Germline V gene sequence: CDR1 SEHNR, CDR2 FQNEAQ (reference sequence). The CDR3 is 17 residues long. The V and J ends lost 1 base and 6 bases respectively, with 19 bases between them. The CDR3, as DNA: TGTGCCAGCAGCTTAGGGGCAGGAAACCCGGAGGGTCAGCCCCAGCATTTT. Its protein product is CASSLGAGNPEGQPQHF.

The V gene is TRBV5-1, the J gene TRBJ1-2; D is ambiguous. Germline V gene sequence: CDR1 SGHRS, CDR2 YFSETQ. The V and J ends lost 0 bases and 4 bases respectively, with 7 bases between them. The CDR3 is made up of 13 amino acids. The CDR3 DNA is TGCGCCAGCAGCTTGGAGGACTTCTATGGCTACACCTTC. Its translation is CASSLEDFYGYTF.

The V and J genes are TRBV6-5 and TRBJ1-2, with TRBD1 matching 9 bases. Germline V gene sequence: CDR1 MNHEY, CDR2 SVGAGI. This CDR3 is built from 13 residues. With 5 bases clipped from V and 8 bases from J, the junction kept 6 bases outside the gene matches. In DNA, the CDR3 is TGTGCCAGCAGTGACCGGGACAGGGACGGCTACACCTTC. It translates to CASSDRDRDGYTF.

The gene calls are TRBV4-2 and TRBJ1-1; D gene ambiguous. Germline values: CDR1 LGHNA, CDR2 YNFKEQ. The CDR3 is made up of 13 amino acids. The germline V and J ends were trimmed by 1 base and 10 bases, with 13 bases remaining between them. CDR3 nucleotide sequence: TGTGCCAGCAGCCAAGGACTGCGCGAAGGAGCTTTCTTT. This translates into CASSQGLREGAFF.

The chain recombines TRBV2 with TRBJ1-2; the match to TRBD1 covers 7 bases. The germline V gene has CDR1 SNHLY and CDR2 FYNNEI. The V segment lost 1 base and the J segment 4 bases; nucleotides outside the gene matches: 6. CDR3 length: 15 amino acids. The CDR3 reads CASSEGQGSFYGYTF. Here the CDR3 DNA reads TGTGCCAGCAGTGAAGGACAGGGCTCTTTCTATGGCTACACCTTC.

The chain employs TRBV7-2 and TRBJ1-3, with 8 bases identical to TRBD1. This CDR3 region has 16 residues. Germline V lookup: CDR1 SGHTA, CDR2 FQGNSA. V was pared by 6 bases and J by 4 bases, with 11 bases of the junction left unmatched. This CDR3 is CASSLRTGTSGNTIYF. The CDR3 bases are TGTGCCAGCAGTTTGAGGACAGGGACATCAGGAAACACCATATATTTT.